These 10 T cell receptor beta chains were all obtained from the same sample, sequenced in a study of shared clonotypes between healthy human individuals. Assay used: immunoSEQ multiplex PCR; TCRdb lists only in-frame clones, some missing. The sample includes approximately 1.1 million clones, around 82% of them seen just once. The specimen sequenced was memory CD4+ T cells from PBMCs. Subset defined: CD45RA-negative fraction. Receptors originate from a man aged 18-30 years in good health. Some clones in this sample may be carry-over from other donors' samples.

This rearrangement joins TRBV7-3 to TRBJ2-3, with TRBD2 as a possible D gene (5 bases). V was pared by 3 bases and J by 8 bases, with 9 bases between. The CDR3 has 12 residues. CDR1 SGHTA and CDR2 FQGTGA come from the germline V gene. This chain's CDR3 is CASSFGGGTQYF. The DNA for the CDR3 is TGTGCCAGCAGCTTCGGAGGAGGTACGCAGTATTTT. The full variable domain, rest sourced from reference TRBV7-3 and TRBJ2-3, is GAGVSQTPSNKVTEKGKYVELRCDPISGHTALYWYRQSLGQGPEFLIYFQGTGAADDSGLPNDRFFAVRPEGSVSTLKIQRTERGDSAVYLCASSFGGGTQYFGPGTRLTVL.

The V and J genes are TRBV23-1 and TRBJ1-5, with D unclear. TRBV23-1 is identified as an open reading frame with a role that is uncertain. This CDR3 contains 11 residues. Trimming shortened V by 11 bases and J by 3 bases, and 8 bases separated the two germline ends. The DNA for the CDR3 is TGCGCCCAGAGGGACAATCAGCCCCAGCATTTT. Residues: CAQRDNQPQHF.

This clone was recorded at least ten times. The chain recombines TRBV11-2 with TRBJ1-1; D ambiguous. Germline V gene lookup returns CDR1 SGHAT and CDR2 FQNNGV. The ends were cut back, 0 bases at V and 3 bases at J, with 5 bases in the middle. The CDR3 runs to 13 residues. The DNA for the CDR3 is TGTGCCAGCAGCTTAGAGGTGGACACTGAAGCTTTCTTT. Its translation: CASSLEVDTEAFF.

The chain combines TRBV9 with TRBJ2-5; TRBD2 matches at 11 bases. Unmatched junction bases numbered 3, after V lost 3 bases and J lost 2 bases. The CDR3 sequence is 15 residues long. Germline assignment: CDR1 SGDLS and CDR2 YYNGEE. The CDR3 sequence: CASSERLAGQETQYF. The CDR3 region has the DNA TGTGCCAGCAGCGAAAGACTAGCGGGGCAAGAGACCCAGTACTTC.

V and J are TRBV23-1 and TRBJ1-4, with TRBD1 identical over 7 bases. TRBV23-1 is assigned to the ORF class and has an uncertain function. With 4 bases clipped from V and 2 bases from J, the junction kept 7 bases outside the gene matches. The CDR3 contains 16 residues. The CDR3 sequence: CASSRQGPLTNEKLFF. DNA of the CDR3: TGCGCCAGCAGTCGACAGGGCCCTCTTACTAATGAAAAACTGTTTTTT.

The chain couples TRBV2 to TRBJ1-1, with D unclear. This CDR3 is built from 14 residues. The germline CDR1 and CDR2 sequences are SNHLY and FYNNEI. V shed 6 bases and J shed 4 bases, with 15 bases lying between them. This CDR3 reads CASRGDPGTTEAFF. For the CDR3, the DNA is TGTGCCAGCAGGGGAGATCCAGGAACCACTGAAGCTTTCTTT.

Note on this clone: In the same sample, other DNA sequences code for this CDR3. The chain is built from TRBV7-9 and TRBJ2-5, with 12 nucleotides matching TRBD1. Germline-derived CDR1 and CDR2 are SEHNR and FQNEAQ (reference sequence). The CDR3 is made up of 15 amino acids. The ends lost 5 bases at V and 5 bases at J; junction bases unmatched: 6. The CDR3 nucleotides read TGTGCCAGCAGCCCGGGACAGGGGGCGGGTGAGACCCAGTACTTC. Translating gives CASSPGQGAGETQYF.

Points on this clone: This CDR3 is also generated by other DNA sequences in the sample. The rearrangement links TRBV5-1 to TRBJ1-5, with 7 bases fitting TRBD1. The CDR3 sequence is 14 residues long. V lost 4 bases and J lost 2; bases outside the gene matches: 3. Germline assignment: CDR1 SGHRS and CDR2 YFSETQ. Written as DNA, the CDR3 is TGCGCCAGCAGCCCCGGACAGGGCAATCAGCCCCAGCATTTT. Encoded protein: CASSPGQGNQPQHF.

The chain's CDR3 is CAWSNGCNQPQHF. DNA for the CDR3: TGTGCCTGGAGCAACGGGTGCAATCAGCCCCAGCATTTT. The V gene is TRBV30, the J gene TRBJ1-5; D unresolved. Germline CDR1 reads GTSNPN; CDR2 reads SVGIG (reference sequence). The CDR3 spans 13 residues. V lost 3 bases and J 2 bases, leaving 8 bases between the germline ends.

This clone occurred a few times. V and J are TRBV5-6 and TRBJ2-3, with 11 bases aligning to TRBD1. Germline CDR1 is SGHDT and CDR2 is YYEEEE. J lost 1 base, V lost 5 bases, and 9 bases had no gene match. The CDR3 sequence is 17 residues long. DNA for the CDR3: TGTGCCAGCAGGCAGCTAGGGACAGGGGGACGCACAGATACGCAGTATTTT. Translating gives CASRQLGTGGRTDTQYF.